The sequence of this T cell receptor (beta chain) was determined in a study of Ad26.COV2.S vaccination and SARS-CoV-2 variants. Study summary: Sample donor was a member of the COV1001 Ad26.COV2.S trial arm. Study conclusions and caveats: Similar non-spike TCR breadth was observed in recipients of vaccine and of placebo. Vaccinees showed greater spike-specific TCR breadth than placebo recipients.

Treatment of the sample: some 20 received Ad26.COV2.S at low or high dose, single or two shots; 5 received placebo; per-sample allocation not given. It was on day 63 after the first vaccine or placebo injection that samples were taken. This clone showed up just once. The antigen remains unidentified. The method was immunoSEQ multiplex PCR; TCRdb's version includes in-frame clones alone and lacks a portion of them. The sample consists of just under 250,000 clones, approximately 87% of them appearing once. This CDR3 is 13 amino acids long. With V trimmed by 3 bases and J by 4 bases, 2 bases remained unmatched. Germline V CDR1 and CDR2: MDHEN, SYDVKM.

The specimen was peripheral blood, collected in a trial of Ad26.COV2.S vaccine versus placebo. V and J are TRBV28 and TRBJ1-2; 7 bases align to TRBD1. This clonotype was obtained from a person aged 18 to 65 who received the Ad26.COV2.S COVID-19 vaccine or a placebo. Written as DNA, the CDR3 is TGTGCCAGCAGTTTCGGACAGGTCTATGGCTACACCTTC. Its protein is CASSFGQVYGYTF.